This T cell receptor beta chain was recovered during a study of blood T cells in healthy people across ages. Whole-study results and caveats: Diversity was estimated from one million T cells, and these estimates were considered underestimates.

Total RNA, at least 6 micrograms per sample, was extracted from PBMCs. The CDR3 runs to 16 residues. Unmatched junction bases numbered 10, after V lost 5 bases and J lost 6 bases. From germline, CDR1 is LNHDA and CDR2 SQIVND (reference sequence). A second 7 to 11 cycle PCR used barcoded and J-beta primers. TCRdb itself ran the 5' RACE reads through MiXCR, one entry per CDR3 protein. Counted here are roughly 2 million distinct CDR3 sequences, 49% occurring once; the ten biggest clones make up less than 2.5%. This clonotype was recorded only once. Its antigen is undetermined. Sequenced: blood. The chain couples TRBV19 to TRBJ2-1; 10 bases align to TRBD2. The origin of this receptor is a woman between 40 and 55 years old in good health. The CDR3 DNA reads TGTGCCAGTAGTCTAAGCGGGGGGGCAGGAGCCAATGAGCAGTTCTTC. Its protein is CASSLSGGAGANEQFF. Full variable domain (remainder filled in from reference TRBV19 and TRBJ2-1): DGGITQSPKYLFRKEGQNVTLSCEQNLNHDAMYWYRQDPGQGLRLIYYSQIVNDFQKGDIAEGYSVSREKKESFPLTVTSAQKNPTAFYLCASSLSGGAGANEQFFGPGTRLTVL.